This entry describes one T cell receptor (beta chain). The antigen is unknown. An end of the junction does not agree with germline; a read error may underlie this. The entry originates in a study of Graves' ophthalmopathy and Graves' hyperthyroidism. The CDR3 contains 15 residues. CDR1 and CDR2 (germline): SEHNR, FQNEAQ (reference sequence). The sequenced template was RNA, covering the TCR beta CDR3 region. HTBI primers primed a first-round RT-PCR, and a second-round multiplex PCR followed. TCRdb processed the multiplex PCR reads anew with MiXCR; each CDR3 protein has one entry. The table includes more than 550,000 distinct CDR3 sequences, about 38% detected once. Ophthalmopathy donors were characterized by moderate-to-severe activity, CAS of at least 3, NOSPECS of at least 4, and duration under 3 months. Diagnosis used clinical symptoms, serum thyroxine, TRAb, thyroid ultrasound and orbital computed tomography.

Points from the study as a whole: For predicting ophthalmopathy progression, the model had roughly 70% sensitivity and roughly 76% specificity.

The sequence came from an adult man with Graves' ophthalmopathy. Sequencing was performed on peripheral blood. The chain employs TRBV7-9 and TRBJ2-3, with 7 bases matching TRBD2. CDR3 sequence reads: CASSLGLAATGTQYF. The CDR3, as DNA: TGTGCCAGCAGCTTAGGACTAGCTGCCACAGGTACGCAGTATTTT.